Reported below is one T cell receptor beta chain. Its antigen is undetermined. The data stem from a study of blood T cells in healthy people across ages. Study results and limitations: Any changes in expanded clonotypes were possibly confounded, as donor CMV status remained unknown. Reliance upon unsorted PBMCs precluded definitive naive versus antigen-experienced comparison. Observed TCR beta diversity per million T cells went down as age went up. This fall followed a roughly linear course with age.

With 6 bases clipped from V and 4 bases from J, the junction kept 5 bases outside the gene matches. This CDR3 has 12 residues. The V gene's germline CDR1 is DFQATT and CDR2 SNEGSKA (reference sequence). Next came a second PCR, run for about 6 to 12 cycles, which used a sample-barcoded 5' primer along with a J-beta primer mix. In TCRdb, the 5' RACE reads were re-called with MiXCR into one record per CDR3 protein. The table shows 540,000 or so distinct CDR3 sequences, with 25% to 30% occurring only once. The sample taken for sequencing was blood. This clonotype was sampled from a woman aged 70-85 years in good health. The rearrangement uses TRBV20-1 and TRBJ1-2, with 7 bases matching TRBD1. The CDR3 reads CSAQQGSYGYTF. The CDR3 bases are TGCAGTGCCCAACAGGGGAGCTATGGCTACACCTTC.